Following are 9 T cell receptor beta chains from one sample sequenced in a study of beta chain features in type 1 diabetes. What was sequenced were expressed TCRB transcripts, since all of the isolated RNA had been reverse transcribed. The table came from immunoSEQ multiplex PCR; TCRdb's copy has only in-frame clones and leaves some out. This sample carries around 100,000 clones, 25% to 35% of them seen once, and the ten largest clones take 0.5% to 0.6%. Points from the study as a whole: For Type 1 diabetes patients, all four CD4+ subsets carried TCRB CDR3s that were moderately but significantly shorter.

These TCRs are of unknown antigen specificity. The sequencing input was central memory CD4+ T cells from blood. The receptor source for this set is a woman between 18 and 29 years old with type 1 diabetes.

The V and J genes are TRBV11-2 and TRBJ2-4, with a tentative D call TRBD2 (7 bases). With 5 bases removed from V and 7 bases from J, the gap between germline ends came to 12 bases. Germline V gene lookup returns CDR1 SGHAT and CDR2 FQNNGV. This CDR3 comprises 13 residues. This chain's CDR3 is CASSPGGQNIQYF. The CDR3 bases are TGTGCCAGCAGCCCCGGGGGGCAGAACATTCAGTACTTC.

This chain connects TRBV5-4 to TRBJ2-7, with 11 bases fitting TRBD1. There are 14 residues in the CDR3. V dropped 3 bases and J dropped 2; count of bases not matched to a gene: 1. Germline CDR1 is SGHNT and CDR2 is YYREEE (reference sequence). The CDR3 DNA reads TGTGCCAGCAGCTCGGGACAGGGGGCCTACGAGCAGTACTTC. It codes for CASSSGQGAYEQYF.

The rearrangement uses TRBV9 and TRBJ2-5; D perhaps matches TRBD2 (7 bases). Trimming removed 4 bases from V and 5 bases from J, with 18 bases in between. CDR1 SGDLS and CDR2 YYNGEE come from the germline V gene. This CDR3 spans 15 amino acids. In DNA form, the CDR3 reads TGTGCCAGCAGCTCCGAGGGGGGGGCAGGGGAGACCCAGTACTTC. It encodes CASSSEGGAGETQYF. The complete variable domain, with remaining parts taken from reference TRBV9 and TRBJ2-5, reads DSGVTQTPKHLITATGQRVTLRCSPRSGDLSVYWYQQSLDQGLQFLIQYYNGEERAKGNILERFSAQQFPDLHSELNLSSLELGDSALYFCASSSEGGAGETQYFGPGTRLLVL.

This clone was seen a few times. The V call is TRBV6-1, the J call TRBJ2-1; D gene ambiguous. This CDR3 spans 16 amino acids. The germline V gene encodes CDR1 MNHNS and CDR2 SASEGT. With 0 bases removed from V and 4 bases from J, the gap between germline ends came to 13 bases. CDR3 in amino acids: CASSEALSDSYNEQFF. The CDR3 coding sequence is TGTGCCAGCAGTGAAGCGCTTAGTGACTCATACAATGAGCAGTTCTTC.

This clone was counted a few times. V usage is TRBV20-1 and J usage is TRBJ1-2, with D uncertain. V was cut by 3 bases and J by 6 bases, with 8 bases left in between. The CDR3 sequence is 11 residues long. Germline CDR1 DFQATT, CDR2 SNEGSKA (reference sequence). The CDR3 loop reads CSASVPNGYTF. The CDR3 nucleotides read TGCAGTGCTAGTGTTCCTAATGGCTACACCTTC.

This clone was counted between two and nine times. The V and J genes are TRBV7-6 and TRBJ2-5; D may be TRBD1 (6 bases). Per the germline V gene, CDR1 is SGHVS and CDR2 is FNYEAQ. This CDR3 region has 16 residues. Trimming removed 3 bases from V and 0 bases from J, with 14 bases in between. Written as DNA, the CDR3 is TGTGCCAGCAGCTTGCTGCTCGGACAGTACCAAGAGACCCAGTACTTC. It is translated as CASSLLLGQYQETQYF. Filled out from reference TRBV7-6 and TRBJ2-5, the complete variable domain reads GAGVSQSPRYKVTKRGQDVALRCDPISGHVSLYWYRQALGQGPEFLTYFNYEAQQDKSGLPNDRFSAERPEGSISTLTIQRTEQRDSAMYRCASSLLLGQYQETQYFGPGTRLLVL.

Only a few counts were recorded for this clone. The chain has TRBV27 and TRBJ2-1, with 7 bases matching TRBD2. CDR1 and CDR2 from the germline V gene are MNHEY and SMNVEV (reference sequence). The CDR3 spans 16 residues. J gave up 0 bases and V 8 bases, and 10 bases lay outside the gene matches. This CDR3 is CASQFLAGGSYNEQFF. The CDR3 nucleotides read TGTGCCAGCCAGTTCTTAGCGGGTGGCTCCTACAATGAGCAGTTCTTC.

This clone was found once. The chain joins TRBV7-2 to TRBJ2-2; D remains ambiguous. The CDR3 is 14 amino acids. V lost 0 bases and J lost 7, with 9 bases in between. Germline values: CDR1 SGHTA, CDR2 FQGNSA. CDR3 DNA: TGTGCCAGCAGCTTAGCGGAGCAGTACGGGGAGCTGTTTTTT. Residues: CASSLAEQYGELFF. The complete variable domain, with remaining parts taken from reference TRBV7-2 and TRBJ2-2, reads GAGVSQSPSNKVTEKGKDVELRCDPISGHTALYWYRQSLGQGLEFLIYFQGNSAPDKSGLPSDRFSAERTGGSVSTLTIQRTQQEDSAVYLCASSLAEQYGELFFGEGSRLTVL.

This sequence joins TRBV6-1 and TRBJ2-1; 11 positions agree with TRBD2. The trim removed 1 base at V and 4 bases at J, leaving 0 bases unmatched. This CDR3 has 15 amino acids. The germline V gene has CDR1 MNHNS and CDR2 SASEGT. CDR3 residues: CASSEGTSGYNEQFF. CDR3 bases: TGTGCCAGCAGTGAAGGGACTAGCGGGTACAATGAGCAGTTCTTC.